This TCR beta chain was found in a study of OX40 agonist ivuxolimab in advanced cancers. Turning to the study itself: Participants could have had prior anti-PD-1, anti-PD-L1 or anti-CTLA-4 therapy, and more than 35% had some.

This clone was seen only once. Its antigen is still unknown. Germline V gene lookup returns CDR1 MNHNY and CDR2 SVGAGI (reference sequence). This CDR3 is built from 15 residues. The V gene end was trimmed by 6 bases and the J gene end by 0 bases; junction bases not matched to a gene: 4. General study findings and limits: Compared with others, partial responders at 0.1-3.0 mg/kg displayed clonal expansion among the lowest. Relative to CD4+, CD8+ T cells held more expanded clones on average. At 0.1 to 3.0 mg/kg and by week 6, CD4+ and CD8+ T cells in the blood had expanded clonally.

The protocol was immunoSEQ multiplex PCR, while the TCRdb copy is restricted to in-frame clones and leaves out a portion. The data hold 45,000 or so clones, with approximately 86% observed a single time. The gene calls are TRBV6-6 and TRBJ2-2, with TRBD1 identical over 7 bases. Sequenced here: CD4+ or CD8+ T cells sorted from blood, sampled in a trial of the OX40 agonist ivuxolimab. The receptor was isolated from an adult with an advanced solid tumor such as melanoma, head and neck, liver or kidney cancer. The CDR3 is CASSYGQANTGELFF. DNA for the CDR3: TGTGCCAGCAGCTATGGACAGGCGAACACCGGGGAGCTGTTTTTT.